This T cell receptor (beta chain) was obtained from a study of T-cell reconstitution after alpha-beta-depleted transplantation in children (dated by TCRdb to the mid-2010s). Study-wide context: T-cell immune reconstitution after TCRalphabeta/CD19-depleted allogeneic hematopoietic cell transplantation in children was quantitatively tracked in the study by means of TCR repertoire profiling.

The library was prepared using PCR. Sequencing took place on an Illumina HiSeq 2500. TCR library preparation used molecular barcoding, with unique molecular identifiers applied to normalize quantification of the TCRbeta repertoire. TCRdb reanalyzed the raw reads on its own, using fastp at Q25 for trimming and MiXCR for clone calling, and kept in-frame beta chains. Every entry covers one CDR3 protein and lists the most common genes and DNA from its rows. The sample data list 750,000 to 950,000 distinct CDR3 sequences, and 16% of these were observed just once. Roughly 5% of the sample is in the top ten clones. Spanning cysteine to phenylalanine, the CDR3 consists of 16 amino acids. Only the CDR3 DNA is retained, 48 bases long and in frame from the first base. V loses 6 bases of germline sequence and J loses 5 bases, and the interval between the two ends is 19 bases. CDR1 MDHEN and CDR2 SYDVKM were looked up in the germline V gene.

About this clonotype: It lacks a known antigen. No base quality values were provided; no much bigger clone lies one nucleotide off.

Broader findings and caveats from the paper: Apparently early alphabetaT-cell count recovery about two months after transplant reportedly relied on only several hundred rapidly expanded clones derived from non-depleted graft cells. Over subsequent months, a decline in hyperexpanded clone frequencies was noted, and after one year, T-cell counts and TCRbeta diversity were mostly ascribed to newly produced T cells. In some patients, the high TCRbeta diversity seen at day 60 was put down to recipient T cells and intrathymic progenitors that had survived conditioning.

Interpreted using the paper, the treatment or condition label stands for: allogeneic hematopoietic cell transplantation with graft depleted of TCRalphabeta T cells and CD19 B cells. TCRalphabeta/CD19-depleted allogeneic hematopoietic cell grafts were given to the transplant recipients, all of whom were children. This clonotype was sampled from a male patient between 10 and 17 years old who had a stem cell transplant for acute lymphoblastic leukemia, so the T cells may come from the graft donor. Sequencing used PBMCs, mostly from graft donor cells, obtained 360 days after TCRalphabeta/CD19-depleted stem cell transplant. The receptor chain draws on TRBV28 and TRBJ1-4, with no reliable assignment of the D segment. CDR3 reads: CASRGGGFFGNEKLFF. The nucleotide sequence is TGTGCCAGCAGGGGCGGCGGATTCTTTGGGAATGAAAAACTGTTTTTT. Full variable domain (CDR3 extended with the reference TRBV28 and TRBJ1-4 proteins): DVKVTQSSRYLVKRTGEKVFLECVQDMDHENMFWYRQDPGLGLRLIYFSYDVKMKEKGDIPEGYSVSREKKERFSLILESASTNQTSMYLCASRGGGFFGNEKLFFGSGTQLSVL.